These 9 T cell receptor beta chains were sequenced from one sample in a study of T cells after yellow fever vaccination. Using its own MiXCR run on the 5' RACE reads, TCRdb lists one record per CDR3 protein. Of more than 350,000 distinct CDR3 sequences listed, under 14% are singletons. The specimen was PBMCs, collected on the day of the first yellow fever vaccination. All receptors come from a man between 18 and 29 years old who received the YFV17D yellow fever vaccine.

This clonotype was detected only a few times. V and J are TRBV20-1 and TRBJ2-1; D ambiguous. The V and J ends lost 1 base and 0 bases respectively, with 10 bases between them. The CDR3 sequence is 15 residues long. In germline, CDR1 is DFQATT, CDR2 SNEGSKA (reference sequence). DNA for the CDR3: TGCAGTGCTAGAGCAACCGAGAGCTCCTACAATGAGCAGTTCTTC. It encodes CSARATESSYNEQFF.

This clonotype was seen only a few times. V and J are TRBV5-1 and TRBJ2-7; 10 bases map to TRBD1. The CDR3 covers 16 residues. The V segment lost 4 bases and the J segment 3 bases; nucleotides outside the gene matches: 10. Germline V gene data show CDR1 as SGHRS and CDR2 as YFSETQ. CDR3 nucleotide sequence: TGCGCCAGCAGCCTTGCAGGGACAGGGGAGTTCTACGAGCAGTACGTC. This sequence encodes CASSLAGTGEFYEQYV.

This rearrangement joins TRBV30 to TRBJ1-1; D might be TRBD1 (6 bases). Germline V gives CDR1 GTSNPN, CDR2 SVGIG (reference sequence). Trimming removed 7 bases at V and 11 bases at J, with 17 bases between. The CDR3 spans 11 residues. The CDR3 bases are TGTGCCTCCGTAGGACAGTTTAACGCTTTCTTT. Encoded protein: CASVGQFNAFF.

The chain combines TRBV7-2 with TRBJ1-2; unclear D gene. This CDR3 is built from 15 residues. Germline lookup yields CDR1 SGHTA and CDR2 FQGNSA. V was clipped by 2 bases and J by 2 bases, with 12 bases between them. This CDR3 is CASSLPVQINYGYTF. In DNA form, the CDR3 reads TGTGCCAGCAGCTTACCTGTACAGATCAACTATGGCTACACCTTC.

This clonotype was observed a few times. The rearrangement links TRBV12-3 or TRBV12-4 to TRBJ1-1; 7 bases are a match to TRBD1. The CDR3 is 13 residues long. The ends lost 1 base at V and 9 bases at J; junction bases unmatched: 5. The CDR3 bases are TGTGCCAGCAGTTTAGGGTCACAGGGGCAAGCTTTCTTT. Translation: CASSLGSQGQAFF.

There are a few counts of this clonotype. The chain employs TRBV4-1 and TRBJ1-4, with unresolved D. Germline lookup yields CDR1 MGHRA and CDR2 YSYEKL. This CDR3 has 15 residues. V dropped 0 bases and J dropped 6 bases, with 11 bases sitting between them. The CDR3: CASSQDIRVDEKLFF. The CDR3, as DNA: TGCGCCAGCAGCCAAGACATCCGTGTGGATGAAAAACTGTTTTTT.

CDR3 in DNA: TGTGCCAGTAGTATCCCCTTCAGGGGGCGGAAACAGCCCCAGCATTTT. It codes for CASSIPFRGRKQPQHF. V is TRBV19 and J is TRBJ1-5; TRBD1 matches at 8 bases. The CDR3 totals 16 residues. The V gene's germline CDR1 is LNHDA and CDR2 SQIVND (reference sequence). V trimming: 3 bases; J trimming: 7 bases; junction bases outside the gene matches: 11.

This clonotype was seen a few times. The chain links TRBV7-2 to TRBJ2-7; possibly TRBD1 or TRBD2 for D (5 bases each). This CDR3 spans 14 amino acids. Trimming left V 1 base short and J 4 bases short, with 11 bases between. CDR1 is SGHTA, CDR2 FQGNSA, per germline. The CDR3 loop is CASSLGDGRYEQYF. The CDR3 nucleotides read TGTGCCAGCAGCTTAGGGGACGGGCGATACGAGCAGTACTTC.

This clonotype showed up just a few times. This rearrangement joins TRBV5-6 to TRBJ1-2, with TRBD1 as a possible D gene (6 bases). V lost 7 bases and J 1 base, leaving 11 bases between the germline ends. CDR1 SGHDT and CDR2 YYEEEE come from the germline V gene. The CDR3 runs 13 residues. CDR3 residues: CASVRQDNYGYTF. CDR3 nucleotide sequence: TGTGCCAGCGTGAGACAGGATAACTATGGCTACACCTTC. The full variable domain, its missing parts supplied by reference TRBV5-6 and TRBJ1-2, is DAGVTQSPTHLIKTRGQQVTLRCSPKSGHDTVSWYQQALGQGPQFIFQYYEEEERQRGNFPDRFSGHQFPNYSSELNVNALLLGDSALYLCASVRQDNYGYTFGSGTRLTVV.